These 12 T cell receptor beta chains share one sample of origin, sequenced in a study of blood T cell repertoires in COVID-19 (TCRdb year 2020). The method behind the library was the immunoSEQ multiplex PCR assay. Entries here come from immuneACCESS through TCRdb and include only in-frame sequences with V and J called. Some clones fail to appear in such tables; in the studies checked, an unresolved V gene covers under half of the shortfall, and the cause of the remainder is unknown. This sample lists about 160,000 clones; around 90% were detected once. The ten largest clonotypes hold around 4% of the sample. The specimen was peripheral blood. Source of these receptors: a woman aged 55 to 70 who had recovered from COVID-19.

This clone showed up just a few times. The rearrangement joins TRBV2 to TRBJ1-5; TRBD1 matches 9 bases. Germline V gene data show CDR1 as SNHLY and CDR2 as FYNNEI. The ends lost 6 bases at V and 5 bases at J; junction bases unmatched: 5. This CDR3 is built from 14 residues. CDR3 sequence: CASRPTGGDQPQHF. The CDR3 DNA sequence: TGTGCCAGCAGACCAACAGGGGGCGATCAGCCCCAGCATTTT.

This clone appeared once. The genes are TRBV5-5 and TRBJ1-2, with D hard to call. This CDR3 has 15 residues. V lost 1 base, J lost 0 bases, and 10 bases lay in between. Looked up from germline, CDR1 is SGHKS and CDR2 is YYEKEE (reference sequence). CDR3 DNA: TGTGCCAGCAGCTTGTGGGCAGATCCTAACTATGGCTACACCTTC. Its translation is CASSLWADPNYGYTF.

Turning to this clone: This sample also contains other DNA sequences that code for the same CDR3. The chain recombines TRBV11-3 with TRBJ2-1; D not resolved. V gave up 0 bases and J gave up 5 bases, with 2 bases separating them. The CDR3 consists of 12 residues. Per the germline V gene, CDR1 is SGHNT and CDR2 is YENEEA. The CDR3, as DNA: TGTGCCAGCAGCTTAGACAACAATGAGCAGTTCTTC. Translating gives CASSLDNNEQFF.

In regard to this clone: Other DNA sequences in the same sample also yield this CDR3. V and J are TRBV6-5 and TRBJ1-5; 8 bases line up with TRBD1. The CDR3 totals 14 residues. Trimming at V came to 6 bases and at J to 1 base, leaving 2 bases not matched to a gene. Germline CDR1 reads MNHEY; CDR2 reads SVGAGI. CDR3 protein: CASSQGASNQPQHF. The CDR3 DNA reads as TGTGCCAGCAGCCAGGGGGCGAGCAATCAGCCCCAGCATTTT.

CDR3 nucleotides: TGTGCCAGCAGCTTTGCGGGGGGGCAAAAGTACTTC. This sequence encodes CASSFAGGQKYF. V gene TRBV13 combines with J gene TRBJ2-7; TRBD2 aligns across 9 bases. Per germline, CDR1 PRHDT and CDR2 FYEKMQ (reference sequence). The V segment lost 3 bases and the J segment 11 bases; nucleotides outside the gene matches: 5. The CDR3 extends over 12 amino acids.

This clone was observed once. This rearrangement joins TRBV11-2 to TRBJ2-7; TRBD2 is a possible D gene (6 bases). This CDR3 is 13 amino acids long. Germline V gives CDR1 SGHAT, CDR2 FQNNGV. V gave up 5 bases and J gave up 0 bases, with 8 bases separating them. CDR3 sequence reads: CASSTSSSYEQYF. The CDR3 coding sequence is TGTGCCAGCAGCACTAGCAGCTCCTACGAGCAGTACTTC. The complete variable domain, with remaining parts taken from reference TRBV11-2 and TRBJ2-7, reads EAGVAQSPRYKIIEKRQSVAFWCNPISGHATLYWYQQILGQGPKLLIQFQNNGVVDDSQLPKDRFSAERLKGVDSTLKIQPAKLEDSAVYLCASSTSSSYEQYFGPGTRLTVT.

The chain is built from TRBV5-1 and TRBJ1-1; D is ambiguous. CDR3 size: 13 residues. V lost 4 bases and J lost 1, with 8 bases in between. Germline V gene data show CDR1 as SGHRS and CDR2 as YFSETQ. DNA for the CDR3: TGCGCCAGCAGCGCACAAGAGAACACTGAAGCTTTCTTT. Translated, it gives CASSAQENTEAFF.

This chain connects TRBV3-1 (or the pseudogene TRBV3-2) to TRBJ2-6; TRBD1 aligns across 10 bases. Germline trimming cut 6 bases from V and 0 bases from J; bases unmatched to any gene: 11. The CDR3 spans 19 residues. Germline CDR1 LGHDT, CDR2 YNNKEL (reference sequence). The CDR3 nucleotides read TGTGCCAGCAGTCGGGCGGGTTGGACAGGGGGCTCTGGGGCCAACGTCCTGACTTTC. It codes for CASSRAGWTGGSGANVLTF.

This sequence joins TRBV5-1 and TRBJ2-2, with 8 bases that match TRBD2. Trimming took 0 bases from V and 4 from J; bases not matched to a gene: 5. Germline V gives CDR1 SGHRS, CDR2 YFSETQ. This CDR3 region has 16 residues. The CDR3 nucleotides are TGCGCCAGCAGCTTGGACGGGGGGGCGACCACCGGGGAGCTGTTTTTT. This encodes CASSLDGGATTGELFF.

This sequence joins TRBV9 and TRBJ2-3, with 8 bases aligning to TRBD1. The CDR3 consists of 15 residues. The germline gives CDR1 SGDLS, CDR2 YYNGEE. V shed 5 bases and J 0 bases; nucleotides not matched to a gene: 5. The CDR3 bases are TGTGCCAGCAGTAGACAGGGGTCTAGCACAGATACGCAGTATTTT. This sequence encodes CASSRQGSSTDTQYF.

J is TRBJ2-7 and V is TRBV6-5, with D possibly being TRBD2 (5 bases). Germline V gene data show CDR1 as MNHEY and CDR2 as SVGAGI. Trimming shortened V by 5 bases and J by 3 bases, and 11 bases separated the two germline ends. The CDR3 length is 13 residues. The CDR3 nucleotides are TGTGCCAGCAGTCAACGGGATAACTACGAGCAGTACTTC. Protein product: CASSQRDNYEQYF.

CDR3 bases: TGTGCCTGGAGTTGGCAGGTAAACACTGAAGCTTTCTTT. Translation: CAWSWQVNTEAFF. The genes are TRBV30 and TRBJ1-1; D is unresolved. The length of the CDR3 is 13 residues. Trimming cost V 2 bases and J 2 bases, with 9 bases left between them. Germline CDR1 and CDR2: GTSNPN and SVGIG (reference sequence).